This T cell receptor beta chain was sequenced in a study of blood T cell repertoires in COVID-19. Overall study: The cDNA or gDNA used as material had been derived from T cells, B-cell-depleted T cells, or PBMCs.

Participants' reported clinical history set cohort assignment. Germline-derived CDR1 and CDR2 are PRHDT and FYEKMQ (reference sequence). V shed 1 base, J shed 3 bases, and the junction held 21 bases outside the gene matches. The CDR3 consists of 20 residues. This clone was recorded once. Sequencing used immunoSEQ multiplex PCR; TCRdb keeps in-frame clones, though not all of them. The repertoire consists of around 200,000 clones, with about 89% occurring once and the leading ten covering roughly 0.77%. The TCR originated in a woman between 18 and 29 years old who had recovered from COVID-19. This chain links TRBV13 with TRBJ2-7; 7 nucleotides match TRBD2. Material: PBMCs or T cells enriched from blood (not recorded which). The DNA of the CDR3 is TGTGCCAGCAGCTTAGAAGTATCTGCGGGAGAGAGCGGCGATATCTACGAGCAGTACTTC. Translation gives CASSLEVSAGESGDIYEQYF.